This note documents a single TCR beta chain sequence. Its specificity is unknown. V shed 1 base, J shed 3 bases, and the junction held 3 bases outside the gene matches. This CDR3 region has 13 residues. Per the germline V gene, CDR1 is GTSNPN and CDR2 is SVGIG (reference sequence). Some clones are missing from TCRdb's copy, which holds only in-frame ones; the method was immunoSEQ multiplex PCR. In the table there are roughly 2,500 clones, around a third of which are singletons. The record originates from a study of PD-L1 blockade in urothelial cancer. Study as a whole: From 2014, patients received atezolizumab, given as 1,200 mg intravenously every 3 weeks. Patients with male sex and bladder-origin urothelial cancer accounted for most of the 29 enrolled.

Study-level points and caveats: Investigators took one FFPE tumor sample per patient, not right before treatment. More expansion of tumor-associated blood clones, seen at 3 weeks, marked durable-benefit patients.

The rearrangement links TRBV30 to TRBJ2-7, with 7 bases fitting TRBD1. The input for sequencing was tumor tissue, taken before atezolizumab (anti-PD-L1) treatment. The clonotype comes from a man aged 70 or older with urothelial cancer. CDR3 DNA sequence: TGTGCCTGGAGTGCAGGGACAGACTACGAGCAGTACTTC. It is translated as CAWSAGTDYEQYF.